Below, 6 T cell receptor beta chains from the same sample are listed, as sequenced in a study of cytomegalovirus exposure and HLA in healthy donors. The PCR was carried out with 60 Vbeta primers and 13 Jbeta primers. Sequencing was performed with immunoSEQ multiplex PCR; in TCRdb, only in-frame clones are kept and a portion is missing. The table shows 100,000 to 150,000 clones, with roughly 72% occurring only once. The sample comprised PBMCs. The receptors here all came from a man aged 35 to 55 in good health and CMV-seropositive.

The V call is TRBV11-3, the J call TRBJ2-1; no firm D call. The CDR3 sequence is 17 residues long. The V end was cut by 0 bases, the J end by 5 bases, with 17 bases between. CDR1 and CDR2 from the germline V gene are SGHNT and YENEEA. The CDR3 DNA is TGTGCCAGCAGCTTAGATAATATCCGTAGGAGCAACAATGAGCAGTTCTTC. It translates to CASSLDNIRRSNNEQFF.

In DNA form, the CDR3 reads TGTGCCAGCAGCCCAGGTGGAGGGGCAGGGGGCCCTAGGGGTTACAATGAGCAGTTCTTC. Its translation is CASSPGGGAGGPRGYNEQFF. The gene calls are TRBV9 and TRBJ2-1, with 8 bases aligning to TRBD1. The CDR3 runs to 20 residues. V lost 4 bases and J lost 4; bases outside the gene matches: 22. Germline V gene sequence: CDR1 SGDLS, CDR2 YYNGEE.

This chain uses TRBV5-4 with TRBJ2-7, with 8 bases matching TRBD2. Germline CDR1 reads SGHNT; CDR2 reads YYREEE (reference sequence). The CDR3 is made up of 16 amino acids. V lost 4 bases to trimming and J lost 0 bases; unmatched junction nucleotides: 9. The CDR3 DNA sequence: TGTGCCAGCAGCCCGACCCGAGGGACTAGCTCCTACGAGCAGTACTTC. It translates to CASSPTRGTSSYEQYF.

This chain joins TRBV9 and TRBJ2-5; 11 nucleotides match TRBD1. Germline V lookup: CDR1 SGDLS, CDR2 YYNGEE. The length of the CDR3 is 16 residues. V lost 1 base to trimming and J lost 1 base; unmatched junction nucleotides: 3. The CDR3 DNA is TGTGCCAGCAGCGTATCGGGACAGGGGGGCCAAGAGACCCAGTACTTC. Translating it yields CASSVSGQGGQETQYF.

V is TRBV9 and J is TRBJ2-1; 11 bases fit TRBD1. V lost 4 bases, J lost 14 bases, and 8 bases stayed unmatched. Germline loops: CDR1 SGDLS, CDR2 YYNGEE. The CDR3 runs to 13 residues. The CDR3 sequence is CASSNRTGGSEFF. The CDR3 bases are TGTGCCAGCAGCAATCGGACAGGGGGCTCGGAGTTCTTC.

The chain combines TRBV11-2 with TRBJ2-7, with TRBD1 matching over 9 bases. Germline-derived CDR1 and CDR2 are SGHAT and FQNNGV. The CDR3 is 14 residues long. The J segment lost 5 bases and the V segment lost 5 bases, leaving 7 bases of the junction unmatched. CDR3 coding DNA: TGTGCCAGCAGCGCATACAGGGGGCTCGACGAGCAGTACTTC. Translated, it gives CASSAYRGLDEQYF.